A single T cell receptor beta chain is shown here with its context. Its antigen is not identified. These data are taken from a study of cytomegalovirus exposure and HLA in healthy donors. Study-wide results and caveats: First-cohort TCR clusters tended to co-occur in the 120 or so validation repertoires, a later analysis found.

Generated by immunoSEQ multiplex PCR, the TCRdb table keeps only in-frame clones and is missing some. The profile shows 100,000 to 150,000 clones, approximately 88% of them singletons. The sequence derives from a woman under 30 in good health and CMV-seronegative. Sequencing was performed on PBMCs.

The CDR3 spells CASSPPGQAWGGEQFF. CDR3 nucleotides: TGTGCCAGCAGCCCCCCGGGACAGGCATGGGGAGGTGAGCAGTTCTTC. J is TRBJ2-1 and V is TRBV11-3, with 8 positions matching TRBD1. This CDR3 comprises 16 residues. The germline CDR1 and CDR2 sequences are SGHNT and YENEEA. V lost 5 bases, J lost 9 bases, and 15 bases stayed unmatched. The full variable domain, with the rest looked up from reference TRBV11-3 and TRBJ2-1, is EAGVVQSPRYKIIEKKQPVAFWCNPISGHNTLYWYLQNLGQGPELLIRYENEEAVDDSQLPKDRFSAERLKGVDSTLKIQPAELGDSAVYLCASSPPGQAWGGEQFFGPGTRLTVL.